The 21 T cell receptor beta chains below were found in one sample sequenced in a study of shared clonotypes between healthy human individuals (dated by TCRdb to 2018 to 2021). Receptors were amplified or captured by the immunoSEQ multiplex PCR assay. TCRdb holds this immuneACCESS table with in-frame rearrangements only. Some clones are missing; in checked studies, unresolved V genes explain under half, and the rest has no known cause. The sample table shows 1,500,000 or so clones, and over 95% are seen once. The ten largest clones add up to more than 0.9% of the sample. Sequenced input: naive CD4+ T cells sorted from blood. The cell subset or site tag for this specimen amounts to: CD45RA+ positively selected. These receptors originate from a man aged 25-45 years in good health.

The rearrangement joins TRBV6-1 to TRBJ1-5; D gene uncertain. V was clipped by 2 bases and J by 4 bases, with 3 bases between them. The germline gives CDR1 MNHNS, CDR2 SASEGT. The CDR3 is 12 residues long. The CDR3 DNA is TGTGCCAGCAGTGAACCTAATCAGCCCCAGCATTTT. Residues: CASSEPNQPQHF.

The chain combines TRBV5-6 with TRBJ2-7; 12 nucleotides align to TRBD2. V lost 3 bases and J lost 5; bases outside the gene matches: 3. Germline-derived CDR1 and CDR2 are SGHDT and YYEEEE. This CDR3 has 14 residues. As DNA, the CDR3 is TGTGCCAGCAGCTGGGCTAGCGGGAGGGACGAGCAGTACTTC. Encoded protein: CASSWASGRDEQYF.

This clone came up once. The chain links TRBV4-3 to TRBJ2-3, with TRBD1 matching 8 bases. The junction had 4 bases not matched to a gene; V was cut back by 2 bases and J by 3 bases. Germline CDR1 LGHNA, CDR2 YSLEER. The CDR3 has 15 amino acids. Written as DNA, the CDR3 is TGCGCCAGCAGCCAACAGTGGACAGGGACAGATACGCAGTATTTT. Protein sequence: CASSQQWTGTDTQYF.

To note about this clone: The sample has other DNA sequences that encode this CDR3 too. The chain couples TRBV5-1 to TRBJ2-6, with no clear D. Trimming left V 2 bases short and J 1 base short, with 7 bases between. Per germline, CDR1 SGHRS and CDR2 YFSETQ. The CDR3 totals 15 residues. CDR3 in DNA: TGCGCCAGCAGCTTAGTGAATTCTGGGGCCAACGTCCTGACTTTC. Translation gives CASSLVNSGANVLTF.

The chain carries TRBV25-1 and TRBJ1-4; no clear D gene. Germline CDR1 reads MGHDK; CDR2 reads SYGVNS. The CDR3 is made up of 16 amino acids. The V end was cut by 5 bases, the J end by 0 bases, with 13 bases between. The CDR3 DNA is TGTGCCAGCAGTCTTTTCAGCGCAGCAACTAATGAAAAACTGTTTTTT. Translation: CASSLFSAATNEKLFF.

The chain couples TRBV9 to TRBJ2-1, with 8 nucleotides matching TRBD2. Looked up from germline, CDR1 is SGDLS and CDR2 is YYNGEE. The CDR3 covers 16 residues. V gave up 0 bases and J gave up 2 bases; unmatched junction bases: 4. For the CDR3, the DNA is TGTGCCAGCAGCGTAGCTAGGCGGGAGGCCTACAATGAGCAGTTCTTC. The encoded protein is CASSVARREAYNEQFF.

The chain combines TRBV7-7 with TRBJ2-2; TRBD1 matches 7 bases. CDR3 length equals 15 residues. Germline assignment: CDR1 SSHAT and CDR2 FNYEAQ (reference sequence). J gave up 5 bases and V 1 base, and 4 bases lay outside the gene matches. For the CDR3, the DNA is TGTGCCAGCAGCTTAGAGGCAGGGGGTACCGGGGAGCTGTTTTTT. It specifies CASSLEAGGTGELFF.

J is TRBJ1-5 and V is TRBV7-8, with D unclear. V was clipped by 1 base and J by 0 bases, with 7 bases between them. From germline, CDR1 is SGHVS and CDR2 FQNEAQ. CDR3 length equals 15 residues. In nucleotides, the CDR3 is TGTGCCAGCAGCTTAGGGGAATATAGCAATCAGCCCCAGCATTTT. The encoded protein is CASSLGEYSNQPQHF.

Details on this clone: The same CDR3 can be traced to other DNA sequences in this sample. The rearrangement joins TRBV5-1 to TRBJ2-2, with a tentative D call TRBD1 (5 bases). The CDR3 runs 15 residues. V lost 0 bases and J 1 base, leaving 7 bases between the germline ends. Per germline, CDR1 SGHRS and CDR2 YFSETQ. Written as DNA, the CDR3 is TGCGCCAGCAGCTTGGCAGGGCAGAACACCGGGGAGCTGTTTTTT. Amino acid sequence: CASSLAGQNTGELFF.

For this clone: One end of the junction fails to match germline, which may point to a read error. The chain joins TRBV7-2 to TRBJ1-2; D is unclear. This CDR3 has 14 amino acids. Germline lookup yields CDR1 SGHTA and CDR2 FQGNSA. CDR3 amino acids: CASSLAPNAVTRIF. CDR3 nucleotide sequence: TGTGCCAGCAGCTTAGCACCAAACGCGGTAACTCGAATCTTC.

The rearrangement links TRBV5-6 to TRBJ2-7; no reliable D call. Germline CDR1 SGHDT, CDR2 YYEEEE. Trimming removed 3 bases at V and 4 bases at J, with 8 bases between. This CDR3 is built from 12 residues. CDR3: CASSSEKYEQYF. The CDR3 DNA reads TGTGCCAGCAGCTCGGAAAAGTACGAGCAGTACTTC.

The chain has TRBV4-2 and TRBJ2-5; 11 bases are a match to TRBD2. CDR3 size: 17 residues. Trimming at V came to 6 bases and at J to 5 bases, leaving 14 bases not matched to a gene. Germline CDR1 LGHNA, CDR2 YNFKEQ. The CDR3 DNA sequence: TGTGCCAGCAGTCAAAGAGAGGGACTAGCGGCCTCGGAGACCCAGTACTTC. This sequence encodes CASSQREGLAASETQYF.

V and J are TRBV4-2 and TRBJ2-6; D might be TRBD2 (5 bases). V was cut by 4 bases and J by 1 base, with 8 bases left in between. Germline CDR1 LGHNA, CDR2 YNFKEQ. This CDR3 has 15 residues. The CDR3 DNA sequence: TGTGCCAGCAGCCCCTCGGGGTCTGGGGCCAACGTCCTGACTTTC. It codes for CASSPSGSGANVLTF.

This clone has a single count. The rearrangement links TRBV28 to TRBJ2-7, with a possible D match to TRBD1 (5 bases). V lost 5 bases and J 4 bases, leaving 9 bases between the germline ends. The CDR3 covers 12 residues. Per germline, CDR1 MDHEN and CDR2 SYDVKM. The CDR3 is CASSTDNYEQYF. The CDR3 DNA follows: TGTGCCAGCAGTACGGACAATTACGAGCAGTACTTC. The full variable domain, completed using reference TRBV28 and TRBJ2-7, is DVKVTQSSRYLVKRTGEKVFLECVQDMDHENMFWYRQDPGLGLRLIYFSYDVKMKEKGDIPEGYSVSREKKERFSLILESASTNQTSMYLCASSTDNYEQYFGPGTRLTVT.

This chain connects TRBV27 to TRBJ2-1; 13 nucleotides match TRBD2. Germline CDR1 and CDR2: MNHEY and SMNVEV (reference sequence). The CDR3 sequence is 15 residues long. Trimming took 1 base from V and 10 from J; bases not matched to a gene: 4. CDR3 protein: CASSLWGTSGKEQFF. CDR3 sequence (DNA): TGTGCCAGCAGTTTATGGGGGACTAGCGGGAAGGAGCAGTTCTTC.

The V and J genes are TRBV7-8 and TRBJ2-7; possibly TRBD2 for D (6 bases). This CDR3 has 14 residues. Trimming took off 0 bases at V and 6 bases at J, with 12 bases between the two ends. Germline V gene sequence: CDR1 SGHVS, CDR2 FQNEAQ. CDR3 region: CASSLAGGYGEQYF. CDR3 coding DNA: TGTGCCAGCAGCTTAGCGGGAGGATATGGCGAGCAGTACTTC.

The J gene is TRBJ2-7, the V gene TRBV11-2, with unresolved D. Germline V lookup: CDR1 SGHAT, CDR2 FQNNGV. The CDR3 is made up of 15 amino acids. The germline V and J ends were trimmed by 2 bases and 2 bases, with 13 bases remaining between them. The CDR3 DNA is TGTGCCAGCAGCTTAATCGCGTTTGGTACCTACGAGCAGTACTTC. This codes for CASSLIAFGTYEQYF.

In DNA form, the CDR3 reads TGTGCCAGCTCACTTGTCGGGGGCAATCAGCCCCAGCATTTT. Translating it yields CASSLVGGNQPQHF. This chain uses TRBV18 with TRBJ1-5; no definite D call. Trimming removed 4 bases from V and 2 bases from J, with 9 bases in between. CDR3 size: 14 residues. The germline gives CDR1 KGHSH, CDR2 LQKENI.

The V and J genes are TRBV5-1 and TRBJ2-7, with 11 bases matching TRBD2. V lost 4 bases to trimming and J lost 6 bases; unmatched junction nucleotides: 18. The germline V gene has CDR1 SGHRS and CDR2 YFSETQ. This CDR3 has 18 residues. CDR3 coding DNA: TGCGCCAGCAGCCTGGCCATACTAGCGGGAGAGGTTATCGTCGAGCAGTACTTC. As protein: CASSLAILAGEVIVEQYF.

The chain has TRBV19 and TRBJ2-7, with D maybe TRBD1 (5 bases). The V gene lost 6 bases and the J gene lost 4 bases, with 13 bases spanning the gap. The CDR3 consists of 13 residues. The germline V gene has CDR1 LNHDA and CDR2 SQIVND (reference sequence). CDR3 residues: CASSWTRGYEQYF. The CDR3 region has the DNA TGTGCCAGTAGCTGGACAAGGGGTTACGAGCAGTACTTC.

The chain recombines TRBV27 with TRBJ2-7, with 11 nucleotides matching TRBD1. Unmatched junction bases numbered 7, after V lost 3 bases and J lost 3 bases. Germline loops: CDR1 MNHEY, CDR2 SMNVEV (reference sequence). CDR3 size: 16 residues. The CDR3 DNA is TGTGCCAGCAGTTTCCGGACAGGGGGCAAAATCTACGAGCAGTACTTC. This gives the protein CASSFRTGGKIYEQYF.